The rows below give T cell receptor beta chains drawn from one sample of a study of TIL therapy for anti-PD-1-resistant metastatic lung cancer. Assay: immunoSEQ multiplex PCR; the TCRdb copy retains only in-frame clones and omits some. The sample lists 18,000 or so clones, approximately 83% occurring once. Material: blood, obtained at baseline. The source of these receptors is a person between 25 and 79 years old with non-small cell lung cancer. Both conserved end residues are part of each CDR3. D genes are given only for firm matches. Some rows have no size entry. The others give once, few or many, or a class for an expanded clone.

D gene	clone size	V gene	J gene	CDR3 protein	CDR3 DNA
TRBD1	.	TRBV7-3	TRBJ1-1	CASSPRTGWGAEAFF	TGTGCCAGCAGCCCCCGGACAGGGTGGGGGGCTGAAGCTTTCTTT
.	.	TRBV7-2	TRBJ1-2	CASSLGPEANYGYTF	TGTGCCAGCAGCTTAGGTCCGGAAGCTAACTATGGCTACACCTTC
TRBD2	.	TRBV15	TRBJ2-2	CATSKEVTSGGIPNTGELFF	TGTGCCACCAGCAAAGAGGTGACTAGCGGGGGGATTCCGAACACCGGGGAGCTGTTTTTT
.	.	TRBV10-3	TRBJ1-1	CAISEGRLEAFF	TGTGCCATCAGTGAAGGGCGCCTCGAAGCTTTCTTT
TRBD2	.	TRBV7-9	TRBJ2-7	CASSHGGDYEQYF	TGTGCCAGCAGCCACGGGGGGGATTACGAGCAGTACTTC
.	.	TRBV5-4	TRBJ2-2	CASSWENTGELFF	TGTGCCAGCAGCTGGGAGAACACCGGGGAGCTGTTTTTT
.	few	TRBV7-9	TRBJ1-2	CASTLPPQNYGYTF	TGTGCCAGCACCCTACCGCCCCAAAACTATGGCTACACCTTC
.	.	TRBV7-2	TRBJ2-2	CASSPRVAVYSGELFF	TGTGCCAGCAGCCCCCGCGTAGCCGTTTACAGCGGGGAGCTGTTTTTT
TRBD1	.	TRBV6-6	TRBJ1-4	CASSWDRGTTNEKLFF	TGTGCCAGCAGCTGGGACAGGGGGACAACTAATGAAAAACTGTTTTTT
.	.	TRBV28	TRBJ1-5	CASTSDGNRVLNNQPQHF	TGTGCCAGCACAAGCGACGGTAACAGGGTTCTTAACAATCAGCCCCAGCATTTT
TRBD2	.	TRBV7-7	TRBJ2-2	CASSLEAGENTGELFF	TGTGCCAGCAGCTTAGAGGCGGGGGAGAACACCGGGGAGCTGTTTTTT
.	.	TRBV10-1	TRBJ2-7	CASSGQGPQGRSTEQYF	TGCGCCAGCAGTGGGCAGGGCCCTCAGGGCAGGTCAACCGAGCAGTACTTC
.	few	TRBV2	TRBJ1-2	CASSDGANYGYTF	TGTGCCAGCAGCGACGGAGCTAACTATGGCTACACCTTC
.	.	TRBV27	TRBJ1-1	CASSYRASTEAFF	TGTGCCAGCAGTTACAGGGCCTCCACTGAAGCTTTCTTT
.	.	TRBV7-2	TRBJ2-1	CASSLESLLIYNEQFF	TGTGCCAGCAGCTTAGAAAGCTTACTAATCTACAATGAGCAGTTCTTC
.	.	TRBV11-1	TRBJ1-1	CASSPRQSQMNTEAFF	TGTGCCAGCAGCCCTCGACAGAGCCAAATGAACACTGAAGCTTTCTTT
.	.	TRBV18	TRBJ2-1	CASSPESDSEQFF	TGTGCCAGCTCACCCGAATCTGACAGTGAGCAGTTCTTC
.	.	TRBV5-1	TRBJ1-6	CASSWENRRNSPLHF	TGCGCCAGCAGCTGGGAAAACAGGAGAAATTCACCCCTCCACTTT
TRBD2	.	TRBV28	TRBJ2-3	CASSLGLAGGLDTQYF	TGTGCCAGCAGTTTGGGACTAGCGGGGGGGCTTGATACGCAGTATTTT
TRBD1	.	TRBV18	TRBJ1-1	CASSPGTGRNTEAFF	TGTGCCAGCTCACCAGGGACAGGGAGGAACACTGAAGCTTTCTTT
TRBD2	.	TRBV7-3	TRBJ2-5	CASSLSPPAGGSQETQYF	TGTGCCAGCAGCCTCAGCCCCCCAGCGGGGGGGTCTCAAGAGACCCAGTACTTC
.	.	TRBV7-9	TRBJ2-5	CASSLETARETQYF	TGTGCCAGCAGCTTAGAGACAGCTCGAGAGACCCAGTACTTC
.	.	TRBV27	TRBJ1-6	CASSQENIQNSPLHF	TGTGCCAGCAGTCAAGAGAATATTCAGAATTCACCCCTCCACTTT
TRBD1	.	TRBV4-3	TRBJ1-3	CASSQDHARTGTGNTIYF	TGCGCCAGCAGCCAAGATCATGCGAGGACAGGGACTGGAAACACCATATATTTT
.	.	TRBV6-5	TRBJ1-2	CASSYGAGDGYTF	TGTGCCAGCAGTTACGGGGCAGGGGATGGCTACACCTTC
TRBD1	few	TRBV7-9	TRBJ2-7	CASSSPGQGPYF	TGTGCCAGCAGCTCTCCGGGACAGGGGCCGTACTTC
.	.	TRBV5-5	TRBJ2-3	CASSLEADTQYF	TGTGCCAGCAGCTTGGAAGCAGATACGCAGTATTTT
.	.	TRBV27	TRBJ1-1	CASRPFGVAEAFF	TGTGCCAGCAGACCCTTTGGGGTGGCTGAAGCTTTCTTT
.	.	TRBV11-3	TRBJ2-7	CASSLGQDEQYF	TGTGCCAGCAGCTTAGGACAGGACGAGCAGTACTTC
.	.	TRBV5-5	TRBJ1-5	CASSPRDINQPQHF	TGTGCCAGCAGCCCGCGGGACATCAATCAGCCCCAGCATTTT
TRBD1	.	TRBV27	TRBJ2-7	CASSLYRGWEQYF	TGTGCCAGCAGTTTATACAGGGGGTGGGAGCAGTACTTC
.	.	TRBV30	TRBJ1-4	CAWSVNPGRGEDNEKLFF	TGTGCCTGGAGTGTAAACCCCGGGAGGGGGGAAGATAATGAAAAACTGTTTTTT
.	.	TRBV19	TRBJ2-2	CASTSGARLTGELFF	TGTGCCAGTACCTCGGGGGCTAGACTTACCGGGGAGCTGTTTTTT
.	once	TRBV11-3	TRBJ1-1	CASSLDLGAANTEAFF	TGTGCCAGCAGCTTAGATTTGGGGGCCGCGAACACTGAAGCTTTCTTT
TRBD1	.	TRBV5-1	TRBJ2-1	CASSPLQGVNNEQFF	TGCGCCAGCAGCCCCCTACAGGGGGTCAACAATGAGCAGTTCTTC
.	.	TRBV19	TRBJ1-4	CASSSSTNEKLFF	TGTGCCAGTAGTAGTTCAACTAATGAAAAACTGTTTTTT
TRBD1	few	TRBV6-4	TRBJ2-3	CASSDSLGTGADTQYF	TGTGCCAGCAGTGACTCCCTAGGGACAGGGGCAGATACGCAGTATTTT
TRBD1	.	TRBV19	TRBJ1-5	CASTGQGPLNSNQPQHF	TGTGCCAGCACCGGACAGGGGCCACTTAATAGCAATCAGCCCCAGCATTTT
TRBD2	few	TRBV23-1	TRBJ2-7	CAPRLAGASYEQYF	TGCGCCCCCCGACTAGCGGGCGCCTCCTACGAGCAGTACTTC
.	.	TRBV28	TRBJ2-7	CASSGGGVNEQYF	TGTGCCAGCAGTGGAGGGGGTGTTAACGAGCAGTACTTC
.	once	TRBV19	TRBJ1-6	CASRTVINSPLHF	TGTGCCAGTAGGACGGTGATTAATTCACCCCTCCACTTT
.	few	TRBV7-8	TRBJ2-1	CASSLEFRLAISSYNEQFF	TGTGCCAGCAGCTTAGAATTCAGGCTCGCGATTAGCTCCTACAATGAGCAGTTCTTC
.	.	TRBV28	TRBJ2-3	CASSFGVGTQYF	TGTGCCAGCAGTTTCGGAGTAGGTACGCAGTATTTT
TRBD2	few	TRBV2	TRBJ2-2	CASIERGGTGELFF	TGTGCCAGCATTGAGCGGGGGGGCACCGGGGAGCTGTTTTTT
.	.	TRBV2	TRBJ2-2	CASTGSNTGELFF	TGTGCCAGCACGGGCAGTAACACCGGGGAGCTGTTTTTT
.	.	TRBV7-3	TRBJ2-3	CASSMRGDLTTDTQYF	TGTGCCAGCAGCATGAGGGGGGATTTGACCACAGATACGCAGTATTTT